The sequence of this T cell receptor (beta chain) was determined in a study of T cell responses to AZD1222 COVID-19 vaccine. Study summary: Pooling covered second doses at about 4 or about 12 weeks. Regarding the study as a whole: Reportedly, close to half of spike-specific TCRs are directed against unmutated variant regions. Without day 14 samples, only post-peak T cell repertoires were studied. It should be noted that donors were predominantly white British and more often female, and clonal diversity was possibly underestimated.

TCRdb's copy holds only in-frame clones and misses some; the assay was immunoSEQ multiplex PCR. This repertoire shows around 250,000 clones, 85% to 95% found once; its top ten account for 0.55%. This CDR3 region has 15 residues. Germline V gene sequence: CDR1 SGHTA, CDR2 FQGTGA. Trimming took off 5 bases at V and 6 bases at J, with 17 bases between the two ends. A word on this clone: Its antigen is not identified.

The sample was peripheral blood, taken on day 0 of AZD1222 vaccination. This chain uses TRBV7-3 with TRBJ2-1; maybe TRBD2 (6 bases). This TCR was recovered from an adult in good health. The CDR3 bases are TGTGCCAGCAGCCAAGGGGCTAGCGTCCCCAATGAGCAGTTCTTC. Translated: CASSQGASVPNEQFF.